This T cell receptor beta chain stems from a study of shared clonotypes between healthy human individuals. The donors, healthy adults who were HIV-negative, had experienced no recent acute infections or vaccinations. Produced via immunoSEQ multiplex PCR; TCRdb's table is partial and in-frame only. This table holds about 96,000 clones, around 47% found once. In its sample, this clone was seen a few times. The CDR3 has 14 amino acids. V lost 4 bases to trimming and J lost 3 bases, with 11 bases between them. Per the germline V gene, CDR1 is SGHNT and CDR2 is YYREEE (reference sequence). Sequencing was carried out using PBMCs. This sequence originates from a middle-aged woman in good health. Some clones in this sample may be carry-over from other donors' samples. V and J are TRBV5-4 and TRBJ2-1; possible D gene TRBD1, 5 bases. This CDR3 reads CASSPDTSYNEQFF. CDR3 DNA: TGTGCCAGCAGCCCGGACACGAGCTACAATGAGCAGTTCTTC.